A selection of T cell receptor beta chains follows, all from one sample in a study of T cells after yellow fever vaccination. TCRdb used MiXCR to reprocess the 5' RACE reads, holding one entry per CDR3 protein. The repertoire has around 320,000 distinct CDR3 sequences, over 3.5% of them found once; the top ten carry roughly a fifth. The sample in question was PBMCs, obtained 15 days after the yellow fever booster vaccination. These receptors all stem from a man younger than 35 who received the YFV17D yellow fever vaccine. The CDR3 runs from the conserved cysteine through the conserved F or W. The D gene is left open where the match is weak. Rows give clone size only sometimes, using once, few, many, or a class for an expanded clone.

V	length	J	D	size	DNA	CDR3
TRBV12-3/TRBV12-4	13	TRBJ2-5	TRBD2	NA	TGTGCCAGCAGTGGGACTAACCAAGAGACCCAGTACTTC	CASSGTNQETQYF
TRBV9	17	TRBJ2-2	TRBD1	many	TGTGCCAGCAGCGTAAGCGTTCGGGGGACAGGGTCCGGGGAGCTGTTTTTT	CASSVSVRGTGSGELFF
TRBV5-1	14	TRBJ1-2	TRBD1	few	TGCGCCAGCAGCTTGGTTCAGGGGGACTATGGCTACACCTTC	CASSLVQGDYGYTF
TRBV6-5	17	TRBJ2-2	TRBD2	many	TGTGCCAGCAGCCCTCTAGCGGGGGCTGACTACACCGGGGAGCTGTTTTTT	CASSPLAGADYTGELFF
TRBV5-1	14	TRBJ1-1	NA	many	TGCGCCAGCAGCTTGGCCACAGGGCAAAGTCGAGCTTTCTTT	CASSLATGQSRAFF
TRBV6-1	12	TRBJ2-7	NA	many	TGTGCCAGCACCCTAACAGGAGACGAGCAGTACTTC	CASTLTGDEQYF
TRBV5-5	14	TRBJ2-1	TRBD1	few	TGTGCCGACAGCACCAACAGGGGGCGAGATGAGCAGTTCTTC	CADSTNRGRDEQFF
TRBV7-8	17	TRBJ1-1	TRBD1	few	TGTGCCAGCAGCTTAGCTGCCGGGACAGGGTTGAACACTGAAGCTTTCTTT	CASSLAAGTGLNTEAFF
TRBV7-6	15	TRBJ1-3	NA	many	TGTGCCAGCAGCTCTGGGACGGGCTCTGGAAACACCATATATTTT	CASSSGTGSGNTIYF
TRBV7-9	17	TRBJ1-1	NA	many	TGTGCCAGCAGCTTAGCGCGATACCTCTCCATGAACACTGAAGCTTTCTTT	CASSLARYLSMNTEAFF
TRBV12-3/TRBV12-4	15	TRBJ2-1	NA	few	TGTGCCAGCAGCCCTTGGTCCGACCTGGGCAATGAGCAGTTCTTC	CASSPWSDLGNEQFF
TRBV20-1	13	TRBJ2-3	TRBD2	NA	TGCAGAAGCCGGGTAGCGGGTACAGATACGCAGTATTTT	CRSRVAGTDTQYF
TRBV7-3	15	TRBJ2-7	TRBD1	few	TGTGCCAGCAGCCGGACCGGGACAGGGGACTACGAGCAGTACTTC	CASSRTGTGDYEQYF
TRBV5-1	18	TRBJ1-6	TRBD1	many	TGCGCCAGCAGCTTTACCGGTGGAGGGGGCGCGGGGAATTCACCCCTCCACTTT	CASSFTGGGGAGNSPLHF
TRBV20-1	13	TRBJ2-5	NA	many	TGCAGTGCAAAGAGGGCACCCGGAGAGACCCAGTACTTC	CSAKRAPGETQYF
TRBV20-1	13	TRBJ2-5	NA	few	TGCAGTACGCCGGGGACAAATCAAGAGACCCAGTACTTC	CSTPGTNQETQYF
TRBV7-9	14	TRBJ1-4	NA	NA	TGTGCCAGCAGCTTCCGGGCCGGTAATGAAAAACTGTTTTTT	CASSFRAGNEKLFF
TRBV7-3	13	TRBJ2-7	NA	many	TGTGCCAGCAGCTTGGGCGGGAATAACGAGCAGTACTTC	CASSLGGNNEQYF
TRBV4-1	14	TRBJ1-2	NA	many	TGCGCCAGCAGCCAAGTAGTCGGGGTTGGTGGCTACACCTTC	CASSQVVGVGGYTF
TRBV4-3	15	TRBJ2-2	NA	many	TGCGCCAGCAGCCAAGATCCGAACACCCCGGGGGAGCTGTTTTTT	CASSQDPNTPGELFF
TRBV7-2	13	TRBJ1-2	NA	NA	TGTGCCAGCAGCACCGACATTAACTATGGCTACACCTTC	CASSTDINYGYTF
TRBV18	17	TRBJ2-1	TRBD2	NA	TGTGCCAGCTCACCGATCCCCATAACTAGCGGATACAATGAGCAGTTCTTC	CASSPIPITSGYNEQFF
TRBV4-2	17	TRBJ2-1	NA	few	TGTGCCAGCAGCCAAGATCGACCCGGGGGTAGGTACAATGAGCAGTTCTTC	CASSQDRPGGRYNEQFF
TRBV19	16	TRBJ1-2	NA	NA	TGTGCCAGCACGCCCGGGGGGGGGAGAGCTAACTATGGCTACACCTTC	CASTPGGGRANYGYTF
TRBV27	16	TRBJ1-5	NA	few	TGTGCCAGCAGTTTTCGGGGTGTTCCTAGCAATCAGCCCCAGCATTTT	CASSFRGVPSNQPQHF
TRBV6-1	10	TRBJ2-3	TRBD1	many	TGTGCCAGCATGGACAGGGCGCAGTATTTT	CASMDRAQYF
TRBV20-1	14	TRBJ2-1	NA	few	TGCAGTGCTTCTCACAGGGTCTATCACAATGAGCAGTTCTTC	CSASHRVYHNEQFF
TRBV20-1	10	TRBJ1-2	NA	many	TGCAGTGCTAGAGACGGAGGCTACACCTTC	CSARDGGYTF
TRBV6-5	14	TRBJ2-3	TRBD1	many	TGTGCCAGCAGTAACCAGGGGGCCACAGATACGCAGTATTTT	CASSNQGATDTQYF
TRBV28	14	TRBJ1-2	NA	many	TGTGCCAGCTTTCGCGGGCAGGCCTTGGGAGGCTACACCTTC	CASFRGQALGGYTF